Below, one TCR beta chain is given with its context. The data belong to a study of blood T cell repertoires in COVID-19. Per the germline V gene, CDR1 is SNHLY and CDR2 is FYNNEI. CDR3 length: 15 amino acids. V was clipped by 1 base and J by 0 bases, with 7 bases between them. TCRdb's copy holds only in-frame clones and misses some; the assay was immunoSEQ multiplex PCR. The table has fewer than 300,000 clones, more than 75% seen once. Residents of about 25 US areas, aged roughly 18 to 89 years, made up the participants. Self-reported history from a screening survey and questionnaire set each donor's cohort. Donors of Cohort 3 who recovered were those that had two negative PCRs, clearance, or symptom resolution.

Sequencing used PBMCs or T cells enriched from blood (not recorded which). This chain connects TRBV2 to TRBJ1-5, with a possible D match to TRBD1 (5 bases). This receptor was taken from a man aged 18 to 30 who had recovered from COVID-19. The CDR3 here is CASSEGQHSNQPQHF. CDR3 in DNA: TGTGCCAGCAGTGAAGGACAGCATAGCAATCAGCCCCAGCATTTT.